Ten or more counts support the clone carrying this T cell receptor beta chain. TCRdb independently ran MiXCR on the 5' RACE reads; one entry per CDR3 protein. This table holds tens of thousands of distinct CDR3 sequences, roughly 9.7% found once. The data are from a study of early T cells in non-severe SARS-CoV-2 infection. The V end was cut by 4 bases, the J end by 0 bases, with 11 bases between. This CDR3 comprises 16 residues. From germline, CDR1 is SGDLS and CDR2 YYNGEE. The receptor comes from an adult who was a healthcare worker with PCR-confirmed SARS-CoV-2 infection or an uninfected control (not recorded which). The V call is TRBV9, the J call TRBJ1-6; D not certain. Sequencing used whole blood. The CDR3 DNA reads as TGTGCCAGCAGCCAAGGTGATAGCTCCTATAATTCACCCCTCCACTTT. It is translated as CASSQGDSSYNSPLHF.